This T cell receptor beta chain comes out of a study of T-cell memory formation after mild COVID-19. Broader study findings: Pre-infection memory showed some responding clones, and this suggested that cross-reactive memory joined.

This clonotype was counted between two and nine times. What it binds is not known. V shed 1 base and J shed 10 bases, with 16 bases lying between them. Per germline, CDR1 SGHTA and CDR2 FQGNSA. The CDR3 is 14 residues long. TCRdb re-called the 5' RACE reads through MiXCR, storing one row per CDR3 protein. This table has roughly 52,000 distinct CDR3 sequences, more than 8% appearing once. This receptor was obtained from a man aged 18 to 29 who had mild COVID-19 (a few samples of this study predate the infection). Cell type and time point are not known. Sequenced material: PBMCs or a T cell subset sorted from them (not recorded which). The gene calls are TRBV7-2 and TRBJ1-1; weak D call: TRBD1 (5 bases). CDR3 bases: TGTGCCAGCAGCTTAGAGGGGCTGGGGAGGAGAGCTTTCTTT. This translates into CASSLEGLGRRAFF.